This TCR beta chain was documented in a study of T cell responses to AZD1222 COVID-19 vaccine. Generated by immunoSEQ multiplex PCR, the TCRdb table keeps only in-frame clones and is missing some. The table has about 180,000 clones, 85% to 95% seen once. Study-wide results and limits: Across spike, vaccine-associated CD4 TCRs were found, dominant at 160-218 and 743-854. The donor cohort was predominantly white British with a female majority, and clonal diversity may have been underestimated. After the peak T cell response, and only then, were repertoires sampled. Unmutated regions of variants are reportedly targeted by nearly half of spike-specific TCRs.

The germline V gene has CDR1 SGHDT and CDR2 YYEEEE. V dropped 0 bases and J dropped 4; count of bases not matched to a gene: 4. CDR3 length: 16 amino acids. Remarks on this clone: Its target is not known.

This TCR was sampled from an adult who received the MenACWY meningococcal vaccine as a control. V usage is TRBV5-6 and J usage is TRBJ2-1; 10 nucleotides align to TRBD2. Source: peripheral blood, taken 28 days after the second dose of the MenACWY control vaccine. The chain's CDR3 is CASSLAPSGGYNEQFF. CDR3 bases: TGTGCCAGCAGCTTGGCCCCTAGCGGGGGTTACAATGAGCAGTTCTTC. The variable domain in full, with the rest retrieved from reference TRBV5-6 and TRBJ2-1, is DAGVTQSPTHLIKTRGQQVTLRCSPKSGHDTVSWYQQALGQGPQFIFQYYEEEERQRGNFPDRFSGHQFPNYSSELNVNALLLGDSALYLCASSLAPSGGYNEQFFGPGTRLTVL.